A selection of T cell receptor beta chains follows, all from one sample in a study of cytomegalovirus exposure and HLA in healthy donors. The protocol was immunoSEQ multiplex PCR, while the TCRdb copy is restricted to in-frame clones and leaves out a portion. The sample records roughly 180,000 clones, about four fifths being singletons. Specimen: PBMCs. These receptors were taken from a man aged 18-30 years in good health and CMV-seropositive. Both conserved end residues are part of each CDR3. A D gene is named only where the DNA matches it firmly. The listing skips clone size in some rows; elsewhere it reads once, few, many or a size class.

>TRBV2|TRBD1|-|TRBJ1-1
CASTTTGDLTEAFF
TGTGCCAGCACTACGACAGGGGACCTCACTGAAGCTTTCTTT
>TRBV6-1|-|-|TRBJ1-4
CATLMRGGEKLFF
TGTGCCACCCTTATGAGGGGAGGTGAAAAACTGTTTTTT
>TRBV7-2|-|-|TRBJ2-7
CASSIRGTPSYEQYF
TGTGCCAGCAGCATCCGGGGTACCCCCTCCTACGAGCAGTACTTC
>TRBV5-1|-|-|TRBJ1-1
CASSFGVKDTFF
TGCGCCAGCAGCTTCGGGGTCAAAGATACTTTCTTT
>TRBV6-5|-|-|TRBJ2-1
CASSLLSSRPIEQFF
TGTGCCAGCAGTTTACTCTCGTCCCGCCCGATTGAGCAGTTCTTC
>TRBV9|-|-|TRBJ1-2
CASSSRDFNYGYTF
TGTGCCAGCAGCTCAAGGGACTTTAACTATGGCTACACCTTC
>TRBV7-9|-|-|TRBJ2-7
CASSLGSRDYEQYF
TGTGCCAGCAGCTTAGGGAGCAGGGACTACGAGCAGTACTTC
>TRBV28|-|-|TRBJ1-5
CASSLGRKLQPQHF
TGTGCCAGCAGTTTGGGCAGGAAGCTTCAGCCCCAGCATTTT
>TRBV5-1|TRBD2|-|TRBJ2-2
CASTPSGSRITGELFF
TGCGCCAGCACTCCGAGCGGGAGCCGTATCACCGGGGAGCTGTTTTTT
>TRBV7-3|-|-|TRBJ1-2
CASSPFYGYTF
TGTGCCAGCAGCCCCTTCTATGGCTACACCTTC
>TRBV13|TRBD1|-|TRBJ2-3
CASSFRTGGTNTDTQYF
TGTGCCAGCAGCTTTAGGACAGGGGGGACCAACACAGATACGCAGTATTTT
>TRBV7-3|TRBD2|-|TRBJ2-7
CASSLGPAGGYYEQYF
TGTGCCAGCAGCTTGGGCCCCGCGGGAGGGTACTACGAGCAGTACTTC
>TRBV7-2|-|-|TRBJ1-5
CASGRHGGNQPQHF
TGTGCCAGCGGGCGTCATGGCGGCAATCAGCCCCAGCATTTT
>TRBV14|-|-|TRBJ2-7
CASSQDQGGIPYEQYF
TGTGCCAGCAGCCAAGATCAGGGGGGTATCCCCTACGAGCAGTACTTC
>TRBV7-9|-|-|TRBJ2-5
CASSLRGTQYF
TGTGCCAGCAGCTTACGAGGGACCCAGTACTTC
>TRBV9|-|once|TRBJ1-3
CASSVVPQSSGNTIYF
TGTGCCAGCAGCGTAGTCCCACAGAGCTCTGGAAACACCATATATTTT
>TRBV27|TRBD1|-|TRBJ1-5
CASRRGQLNQPQHF
TGTGCCAGCAGGAGGGGACAGCTCAATCAGCCCCAGCATTTT
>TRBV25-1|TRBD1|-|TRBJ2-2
CASSTGTGGFAGELFF
TGTGCCAGCAGTACAGGGACAGGGGGCTTCGCCGGGGAGCTGTTTTTT
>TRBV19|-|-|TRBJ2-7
CASSLGPKLGEQYF
TGTGCATCATCCCTGGGGCCGAAGCTCGGCGAGCAGTACTTC
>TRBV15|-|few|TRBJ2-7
CATAGVEGGTYEQYF
TGTGCCACTGCCGGAGTGGAGGGTGGGACCTACGAGCAGTACTTC
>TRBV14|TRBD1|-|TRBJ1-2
CASSQVQGFPVIVVAYGYTF
TGTGCCAGCAGCCAAGTACAGGGGTTCCCGGTGATTGTGGTTGCTTATGGCTACACCTTC
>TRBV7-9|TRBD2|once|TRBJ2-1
CASSLGLAAYNEQFF
TGTGCCAGCAGCTTAGGTCTAGCGGCCTACAATGAGCAGTTCTTC
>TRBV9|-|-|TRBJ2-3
CASSVGGLNTDTQYF
TGTGCCAGCAGCGTAGGAGGTCTGAACACAGATACGCAGTATTTT
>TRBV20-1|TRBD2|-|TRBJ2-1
CSVGRGNEQFF
TGCAGTGTTGGGAGGGGCAATGAGCAGTTCTTC
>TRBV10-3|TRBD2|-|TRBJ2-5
CAISESAGVETQYF
TGTGCCATCAGTGAATCGGCGGGAGTAGAGACCCAGTACTTC
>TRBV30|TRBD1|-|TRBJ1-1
CAWSVRGTGRDTEAFF
TGTGCCTGGAGTGTACGGGGGACAGGGAGGGACACTGAAGCTTTCTTT
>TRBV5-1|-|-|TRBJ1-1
CASSFGQTNTEAFF
TGCGCCAGCAGCTTCGGACAGACGAACACTGAAGCTTTCTTT
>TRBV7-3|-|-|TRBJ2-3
CASSKGAASTDTQYF
TGTGCCAGCAGTAAAGGGGCGGCTAGCACAGATACGCAGTATTTT
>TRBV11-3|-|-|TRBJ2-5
CASSLDSQETQYF
TGTGCCAGCAGCTTAGACAGCCAAGAGACCCAGTACTTC
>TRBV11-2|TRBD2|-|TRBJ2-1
CASSLMEGAGATYNEQFF
TGTGCCAGCAGCTTAATGGAAGGGGCGGGAGCCACCTACAATGAGCAGTTCTTC
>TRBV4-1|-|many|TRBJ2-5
CASSPPGQETQYF
TGCGCCAGCAGCCCGCCGGGTCAGGAGACCCAGTACTTC